The 17 T cell receptor beta chains presented below share a single source sample, sequenced in a study of cytotoxic CD8 clonotypes in ibrutinib-treated CLL. Libraries were prepared by immunoSEQ multiplex PCR; TCRdb keeps only in-frame clonotypes and omits some of them. The sample includes roughly 160,000 clones, approximately 80% seen only once; the top ten take roughly 4.5%. Source: PBMCs, taken after 24 months of ibrutinib treatment. These receptors all stem from a human donor with chronic lymphocytic leukemia.

The CDR3 sequence is CASSGGMGSNQPQHF. The DNA of the CDR3 is TGTGCCAGCAGCGGGGGTATGGGGAGCAATCAGCCCCAGCATTTT. V gene TRBV9 combines with J gene TRBJ1-5; D call uncertain. This CDR3 comprises 15 residues. Germline V gives CDR1 SGDLS, CDR2 YYNGEE. The V end was cut by 3 bases, the J end by 1 base, with 11 bases between. Full variable domain (outside the CDR3, taken from reference TRBV9 and TRBJ1-5): DSGVTQTPKHLITATGQRVTLRCSPRSGDLSVYWYQQSLDQGLQFLIQYYNGEERAKGNILERFSAQQFPDLHSELNLSSLELGDSALYFCASSGGMGSNQPQHFGDGTRLSIL.

This sequence joins TRBV7-2 and TRBJ2-3, with D unclear. Deletions cut 2 bases from V and 2 bases from J, with 11 bases between. Germline V lookup: CDR1 SGHTA, CDR2 FQGNSA. The CDR3 is 15 amino acids. CDR3 region: CASSLSSAITDTQYF. The CDR3 bases are TGTGCCAGCAGCTTATCTTCAGCGATCACAGATACGCAGTATTTT.

The chain is built from TRBV6-4 and TRBJ1-2; 7 bases agree with TRBD1. The CDR3 runs to 16 residues. Germline lookup yields CDR1 MRHNA and CDR2 SNTAGT. Trimming cost V 0 bases and J 2 bases; bases outside gene matches: 6. The DNA of the CDR3 is TGTGCCAGCAGTGACTCGAGAGCGACAGGGAACTATGGCTACACCTTC. Amino acids: CASSDSRATGNYGYTF.

This chain uses TRBV19 with TRBJ1-2; unclear D gene. This CDR3 has 13 amino acids. Trimming stripped 3 bases from V and 2 bases from J, with 7 bases between. Germline CDR1 reads LNHDA; CDR2 reads SQIVND (reference sequence). The CDR3 protein is CASSILGNYGYTF. For the CDR3, the DNA is TGTGCCAGTAGTATTTTGGGAAACTATGGCTACACCTTC.

For the CDR3, the DNA is TGTGCCAGCACCGACAGGGCCTCTGGAAACACCATATATTTT. Translating it yields CASTDRASGNTIYF. The chain uses TRBV2 and TRBJ1-3, with 7 bases fitting TRBD1. The V and J ends lost 7 bases and 0 bases, in that order; junction bases with no gene match: 3. The CDR3 is 14 amino acids. CDR1 and CDR2 (germline): SNHLY, FYNNEI.

CDR3 sequence (DNA): TGTGCCAGCAGCATCCAGGGGGGGTACAATCAGCCCCAGCATTTT. Amino acid sequence: CASSIQGGYNQPQHF. The rearrangement joins TRBV6-5 to TRBJ1-5; 7 bases agree with TRBD1. Germline lookup yields CDR1 MNHEY and CDR2 SVGAGI. This CDR3 contains 15 residues. V dropped 6 bases and J dropped 3; count of bases not matched to a gene: 8.

The chain links TRBV2 to TRBJ1-5; D ambiguous. In germline, CDR1 is SNHLY, CDR2 FYNNEI. V dropped 7 bases and J dropped 0 bases, with 13 bases sitting between them. This CDR3 comprises 15 residues. CDR3: CASTTQSTSNQPQHF. In nucleotides, the CDR3 is TGTGCCAGCACCACACAAAGTACTAGCAATCAGCCCCAGCATTTT.

J is TRBJ1-2 and V is TRBV6-4; no clear D gene. Per germline, CDR1 MRHNA and CDR2 SNTAGT. The CDR3 extends over 12 amino acids. V was cut by 4 bases and J by 8 bases, with 11 bases left in between. Here the CDR3 reads CASSGTEGGYTF. The CDR3 DNA reads as TGTGCCAGCAGTGGAACGGAGGGAGGCTACACCTTC.

This clone was seen only once. V gene TRBV7-3 combines with J gene TRBJ2-3; 11 nucleotides align to TRBD1. The CDR3 totals 16 residues. Trimming at V came to 2 bases and at J to 5 bases, leaving 6 bases not matched to a gene. Germline V gene sequence: CDR1 SGHTA, CDR2 FQGTGA. CDR3 sequence reads: CASSLRTGGMGDTQYF. The CDR3 DNA reads as TGTGCCAGCAGCTTACGGACAGGGGGCATGGGAGATACGCAGTATTTT.

V is TRBV5-1 and J is TRBJ1-2; the D is unclear. Trimming took off 4 bases at V and 3 bases at J, with 16 bases between the two ends. The CDR3 spans 15 residues. CDR1 and CDR2 (germline): SGHRS, YFSETQ. Here the CDR3 reads CASSSPARADYGYTF. The CDR3 bases are TGCGCCAGCAGCAGCCCAGCTAGGGCGGACTATGGCTACACCTTC. Filled out from reference TRBV5-1 and TRBJ1-2, the complete variable domain reads KAGVTQTPRYLIKTRGQQVTLSCSPISGHRSVSWYQQTPGQGLQFLFEYFSETQRNKGNFPGRFSGRQFSNSRSEMNVSTLELGDSALYLCASSSPARADYGYTFGSGTRLTVV.

This chain uses TRBV5-1 with TRBJ1-2; no clear D gene. Trimming pared 0 bases from V and 8 bases from J, leaving 14 bases between. The CDR3 has 14 amino acids. CDR1 is SGHRS, CDR2 YFSETQ, per germline. DNA of the CDR3: TGCGCCAGCAGCTTGGAGGGCCTTCGGGCGGGCTACACCTTC. Encoded protein: CASSLEGLRAGYTF.

The rearrangement links TRBV5-1 to TRBJ2-3; TRBD2 agrees at 9 bases. The CDR3 is 16 amino acids. The germline CDR1 and CDR2 sequences are SGHRS and YFSETQ. The V segment lost 4 bases and the J segment 4 bases; nucleotides outside the gene matches: 10. CDR3 sequence: CASSPPKAGGADTQYF. The CDR3 nucleotides read TGCGCCAGCAGCCCGCCCAAGGCGGGAGGGGCAGATACGCAGTATTTT. The complete variable domain, with remaining parts taken from reference TRBV5-1 and TRBJ2-3, reads KAGVTQTPRYLIKTRGQQVTLSCSPISGHRSVSWYQQTPGQGLQFLFEYFSETQRNKGNFPGRFSGRQFSNSRSEMNVSTLELGDSALYLCASSPPKAGGADTQYFGPGTRLTVL.

This rearrangement joins TRBV5-6 to TRBJ2-3; 9 bases match TRBD1. This CDR3 is built from 14 residues. Trimming removed 3 bases from V and 1 base from J; junction bases left unmatched: 0. Germline values: CDR1 SGHDT, CDR2 YYEEEE. The DNA for the CDR3 is TGTGCCAGCAGCTGGACAGGGGGCACAGATACGCAGTATTTT. Translation gives CASSWTGGTDTQYF.

CDR3 loop: CASSQADSDRLSNGYTF. As DNA, the CDR3 is TGCGCCAGCAGCCAAGCCGACAGTGACAGGTTGTCGAATGGCTACACCTTC. The chain is built from TRBV4-1 and TRBJ1-2; a weak D match, TRBD1 (6 bases). CDR3 length: 17 amino acids. V was pared by 1 base and J by 6 bases, with 21 bases between. Germline-derived CDR1 and CDR2 are MGHRA and YSYEKL.

This chain uses TRBV29-1 with TRBJ2-7, with 9 positions matching TRBD2. This CDR3 is built from 14 residues. With 4 bases clipped from V and 0 bases from J, the junction kept 4 bases outside the gene matches. Germline CDR1 is SQVTM and CDR2 is ANQGSEA. CDR3 sequence (DNA): TGCAGCGTTGTTCTAGCGGGGACCTCCTACGAGCAGTACTTC. Its translation: CSVVLAGTSYEQYF.

This clone has just one count. V is TRBV19 and J is TRBJ2-7; 8 bases map to TRBD1. This CDR3 is built from 13 residues. With 5 bases clipped from V and 7 bases from J, the junction kept 7 bases outside the gene matches. Germline CDR1 and CDR2: LNHDA and SQIVND (reference sequence). CDR3 DNA sequence: TGTGCCAGTAGTGACAGGGGAGTTACGGAGCAGTACTTC. It translates to CASSDRGVTEQYF.

A few counts support this clone. The rearrangement joins TRBV7-9 to TRBJ1-1; a possible D gene is TRBD1 (5 bases). Germline V gene data show CDR1 as SEHNR and CDR2 as FQNEAQ (reference sequence). V was cut by 0 bases and J by 5 bases, with 13 bases left in between. CDR3 size: 15 residues. In DNA form, the CDR3 reads TGTGCCAGCAGCTTAGCGTGGGGGACTGCTACTGAAGCTTTCTTT. This codes for CASSLAWGTATEAFF.